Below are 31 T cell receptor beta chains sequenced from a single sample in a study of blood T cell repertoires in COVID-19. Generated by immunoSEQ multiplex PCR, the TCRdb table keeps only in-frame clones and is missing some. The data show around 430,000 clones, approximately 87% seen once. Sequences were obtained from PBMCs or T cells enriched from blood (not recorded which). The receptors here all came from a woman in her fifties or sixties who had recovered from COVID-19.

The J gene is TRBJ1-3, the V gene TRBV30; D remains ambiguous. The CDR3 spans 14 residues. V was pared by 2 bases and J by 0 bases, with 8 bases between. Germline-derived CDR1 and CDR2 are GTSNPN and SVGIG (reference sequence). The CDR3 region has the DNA TGTGCCTGGAGTAACCCGAGCTCTGGAAACACCATATATTTT. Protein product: CAWSNPSSGNTIYF.

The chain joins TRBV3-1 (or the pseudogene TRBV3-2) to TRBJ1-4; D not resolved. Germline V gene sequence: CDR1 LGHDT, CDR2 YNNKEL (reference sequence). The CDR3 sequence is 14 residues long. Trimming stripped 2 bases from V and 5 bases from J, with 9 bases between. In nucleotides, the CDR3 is TGTGCCAGCAGCCAAATTGGGCCAAATGAAAAACTGTTTTTT. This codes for CASSQIGPNEKLFF.

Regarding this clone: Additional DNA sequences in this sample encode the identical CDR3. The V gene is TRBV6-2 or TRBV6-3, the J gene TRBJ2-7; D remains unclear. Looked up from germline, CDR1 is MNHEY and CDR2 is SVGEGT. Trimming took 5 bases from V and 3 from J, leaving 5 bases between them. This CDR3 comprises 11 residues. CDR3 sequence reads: CASSHNYEQYF. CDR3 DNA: TGTGCCAGCAGTCACAACTACGAGCAGTACTTC.

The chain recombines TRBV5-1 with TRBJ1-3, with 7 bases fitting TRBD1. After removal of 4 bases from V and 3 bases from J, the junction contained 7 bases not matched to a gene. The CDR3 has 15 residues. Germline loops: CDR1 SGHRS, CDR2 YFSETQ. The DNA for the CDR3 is TGCGCCAGCAGCCAACAGGGGTCGGATGGAAACACCATATATTTT. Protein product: CASSQQGSDGNTIYF.

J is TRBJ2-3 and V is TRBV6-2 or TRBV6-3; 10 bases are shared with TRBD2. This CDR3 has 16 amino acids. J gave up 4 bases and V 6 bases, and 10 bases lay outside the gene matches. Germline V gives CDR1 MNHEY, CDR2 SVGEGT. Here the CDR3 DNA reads TGTGCCAGCAGCTTCCCACTAGCGGGGTCACCAGATACGCAGTATTTT. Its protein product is CASSFPLAGSPDTQYF.

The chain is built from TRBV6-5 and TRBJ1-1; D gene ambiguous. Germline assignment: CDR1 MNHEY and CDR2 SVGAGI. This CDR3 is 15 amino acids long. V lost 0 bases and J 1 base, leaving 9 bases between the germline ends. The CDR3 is CASSYSSRGNTEAFF. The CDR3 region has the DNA TGTGCCAGCAGTTACTCTAGCCGGGGGAACACTGAAGCTTTCTTT.

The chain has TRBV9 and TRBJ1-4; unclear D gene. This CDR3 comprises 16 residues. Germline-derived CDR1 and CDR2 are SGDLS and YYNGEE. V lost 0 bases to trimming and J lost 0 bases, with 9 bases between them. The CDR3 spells CASSVGIASTNEKLFF. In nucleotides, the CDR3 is TGTGCCAGCAGCGTAGGAATAGCTTCAACTAATGAAAAACTGTTTTTT.

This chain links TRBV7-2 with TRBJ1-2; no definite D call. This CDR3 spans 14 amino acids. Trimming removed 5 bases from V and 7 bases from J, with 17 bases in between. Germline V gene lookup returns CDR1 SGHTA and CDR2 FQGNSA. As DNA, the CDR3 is TGTGCCAGCAGCCCGGGAGGTTTGGCCTTTGGCTACACCTTC. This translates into CASSPGGLAFGYTF.

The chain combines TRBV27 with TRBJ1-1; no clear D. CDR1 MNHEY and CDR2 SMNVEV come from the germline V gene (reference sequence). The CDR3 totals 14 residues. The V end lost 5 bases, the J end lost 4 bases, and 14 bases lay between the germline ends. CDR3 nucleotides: TGTGCCAGCAGTCCCATAACAGCCTCCACTGAAGCTTTCTTT. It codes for CASSPITASTEAFF.

The CDR3 DNA follows: TGCAGCGTTCGACAGGGGAGGGTTGAAGCTTTCTTT. Translation: CSVRQGRVEAFF. V and J are TRBV29-1 and TRBJ1-1; 8 positions match TRBD1. Trimming at V came to 5 bases and at J to 7 bases, leaving 6 bases not matched to a gene. The germline V gene has CDR1 SQVTM and CDR2 ANQGSEA. The CDR3 length is 12 residues. The complete variable domain, with remaining parts taken from reference TRBV29-1 and TRBJ1-1, reads SAVISQKPSRDICQRGTSLTIQCQVDSQVTMMFWYRQQPGQSLTLIATANQGSEATYESGFVIDKFPISRPNLTFSTLTVSNMSPEDSSIYLCSVRQGRVEAFFGQGTRLTVV.

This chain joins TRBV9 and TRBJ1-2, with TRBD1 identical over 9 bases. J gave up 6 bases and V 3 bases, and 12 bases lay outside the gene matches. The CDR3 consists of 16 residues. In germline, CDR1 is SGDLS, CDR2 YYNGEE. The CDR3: CASSASGTGRGDGYTF. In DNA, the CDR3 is TGTGCCAGCAGCGCATCCGGGACAGGGAGAGGGGATGGCTACACCTTC.

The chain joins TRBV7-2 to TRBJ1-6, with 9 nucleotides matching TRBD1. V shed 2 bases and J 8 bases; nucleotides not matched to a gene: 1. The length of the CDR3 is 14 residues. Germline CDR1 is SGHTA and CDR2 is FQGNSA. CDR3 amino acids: CASSLWDRDSPLHF. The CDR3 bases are TGTGCCAGCAGCTTATGGGACAGGGATTCACCCCTCCACTTT.

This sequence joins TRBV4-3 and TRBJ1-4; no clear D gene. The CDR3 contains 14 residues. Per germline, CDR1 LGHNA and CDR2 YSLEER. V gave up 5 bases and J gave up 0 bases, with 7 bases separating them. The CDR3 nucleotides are TGCGCCAGCAGCAGGAGCCCAACTAATGAAAAACTGTTTTTT. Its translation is CASSRSPTNEKLFF.

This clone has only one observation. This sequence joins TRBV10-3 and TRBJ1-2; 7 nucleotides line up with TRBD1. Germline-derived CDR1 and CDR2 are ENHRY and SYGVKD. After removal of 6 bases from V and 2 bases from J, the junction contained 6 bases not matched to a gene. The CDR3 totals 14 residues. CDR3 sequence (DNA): TGTGCCATCAGAGGACAGGCAACCAACTATGGCTACACCTTC. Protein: CAIRGQATNYGYTF.

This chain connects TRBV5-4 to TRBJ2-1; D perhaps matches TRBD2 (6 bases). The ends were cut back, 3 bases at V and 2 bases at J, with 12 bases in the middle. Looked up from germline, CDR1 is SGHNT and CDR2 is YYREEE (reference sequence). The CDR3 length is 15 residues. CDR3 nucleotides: TGTGCCAGCAGCTCGCGGCGGGGTACCTACAATGAGCAGTTCTTC. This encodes CASSSRRGTYNEQFF.

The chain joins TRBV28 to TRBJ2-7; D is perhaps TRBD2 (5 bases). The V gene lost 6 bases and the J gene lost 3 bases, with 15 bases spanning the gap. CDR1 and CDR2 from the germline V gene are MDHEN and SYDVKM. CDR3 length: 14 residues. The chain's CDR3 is CASSLTAEIYEQYF. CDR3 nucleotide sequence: TGTGCCAGCAGCTTAACAGCGGAAATCTACGAGCAGTACTTC.

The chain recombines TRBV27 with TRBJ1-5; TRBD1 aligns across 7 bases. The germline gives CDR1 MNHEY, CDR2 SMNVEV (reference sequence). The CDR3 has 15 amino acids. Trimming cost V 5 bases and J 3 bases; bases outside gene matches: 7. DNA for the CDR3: TGTGCCAGCAGTACCGACAGGGAATTCAATCAGCCCCAGCATTTT. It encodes CASSTDREFNQPQHF.

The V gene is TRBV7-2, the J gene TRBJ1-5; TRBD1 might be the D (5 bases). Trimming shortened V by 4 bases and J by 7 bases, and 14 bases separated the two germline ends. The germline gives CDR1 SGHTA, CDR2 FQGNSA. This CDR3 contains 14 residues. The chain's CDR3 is CASSSWTMSQPQHF. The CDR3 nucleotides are TGTGCCAGCAGCTCCTGGACAATGTCCCAGCCCCAGCATTTT.

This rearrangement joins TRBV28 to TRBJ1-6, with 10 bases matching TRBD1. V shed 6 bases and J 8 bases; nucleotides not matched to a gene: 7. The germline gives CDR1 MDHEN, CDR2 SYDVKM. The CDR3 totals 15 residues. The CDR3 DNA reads TGTGCCAGCAGCCCTCTAGGACAGGGGGATTCACCCCTCCACTTT. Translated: CASSPLGQGDSPLHF. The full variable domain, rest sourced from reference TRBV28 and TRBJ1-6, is DVKVTQSSRYLVKRTGEKVFLECVQDMDHENMFWYRQDPGLGLRLIYFSYDVKMKEKGDIPEGYSVSREKKERFSLILESASTNQTSMYLCASSPLGQGDSPLHFGNGTRLTVT.

The CDR3 DNA sequence: TGCGCCAGCAGGCAGGCCGGGACAGGGAACACCGGGGAGCTGTTTTTT. Its protein is CASRQAGTGNTGELFF. The rearrangement uses TRBV5-1 and TRBJ2-2, with 8 positions matching TRBD1. V was pared by 5 bases and J by 1 base, with 7 bases of the junction left unmatched. In germline, CDR1 is SGHRS, CDR2 YFSETQ. This CDR3 comprises 16 residues.

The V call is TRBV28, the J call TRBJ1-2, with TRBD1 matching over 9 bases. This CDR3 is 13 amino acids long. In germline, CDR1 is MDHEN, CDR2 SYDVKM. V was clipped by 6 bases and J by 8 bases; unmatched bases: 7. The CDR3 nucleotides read TGTGCCAGCAGCCAGGGACAGGGAGGCGGCTACACCTTC. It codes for CASSQGQGGGYTF.

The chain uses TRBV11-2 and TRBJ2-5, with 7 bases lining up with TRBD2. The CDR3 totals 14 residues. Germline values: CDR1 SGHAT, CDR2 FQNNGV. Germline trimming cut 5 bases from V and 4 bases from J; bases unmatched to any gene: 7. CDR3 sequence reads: CASSPVAGVETQYF. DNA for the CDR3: TGTGCCAGCAGCCCCGTCGCGGGGGTAGAGACCCAGTACTTC. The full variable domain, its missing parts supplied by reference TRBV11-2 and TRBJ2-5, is EAGVAQSPRYKIIEKRQSVAFWCNPISGHATLYWYQQILGQGPKLLIQFQNNGVVDDSQLPKDRFSAERLKGVDSTLKIQPAKLEDSAVYLCASSPVAGVETQYFGPGTRLLVL.

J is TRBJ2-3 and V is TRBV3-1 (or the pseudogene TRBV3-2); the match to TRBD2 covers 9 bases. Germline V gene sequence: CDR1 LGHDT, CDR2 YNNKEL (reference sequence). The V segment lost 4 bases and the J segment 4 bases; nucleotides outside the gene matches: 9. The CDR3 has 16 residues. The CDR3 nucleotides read TGTGCCAGCAGCCGGAGACTAGCGGAACTCCCAGATACGCAGTATTTT. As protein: CASSRRLAELPDTQYF.

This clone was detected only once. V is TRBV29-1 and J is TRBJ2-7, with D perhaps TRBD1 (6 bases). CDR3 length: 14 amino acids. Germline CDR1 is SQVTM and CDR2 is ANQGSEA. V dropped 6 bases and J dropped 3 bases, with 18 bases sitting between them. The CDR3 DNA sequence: TGCAGCGTGACCGAGAGGGGGACCTTCTACGAGCAGTACTTC. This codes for CSVTERGTFYEQYF.

The CDR3 coding sequence is TGTGCCAGCTCACGTGATCCAACGCGGGAGCAGTACTTC. Translated, it gives CASSRDPTREQYF. The chain couples TRBV18 to TRBJ2-7; no clear D gene. The V end was cut by 4 bases, the J end by 7 bases, with 14 bases between. This CDR3 has 13 amino acids. Germline lookup yields CDR1 KGHSH and CDR2 LQKENI.

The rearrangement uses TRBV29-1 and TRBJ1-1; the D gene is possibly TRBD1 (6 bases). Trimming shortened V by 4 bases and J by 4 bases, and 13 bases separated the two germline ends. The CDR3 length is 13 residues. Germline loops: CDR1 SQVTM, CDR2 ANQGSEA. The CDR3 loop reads CSVVRTGITEAFF. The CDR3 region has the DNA TGCAGCGTTGTACGAACAGGGATCACTGAAGCTTTCTTT. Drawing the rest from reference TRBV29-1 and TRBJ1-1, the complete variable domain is SAVISQKPSRDICQRGTSLTIQCQVDSQVTMMFWYRQQPGQSLTLIATANQGSEATYESGFVIDKFPISRPNLTFSTLTVSNMSPEDSSIYLCSVVRTGITEAFFGQGTRLTVV.

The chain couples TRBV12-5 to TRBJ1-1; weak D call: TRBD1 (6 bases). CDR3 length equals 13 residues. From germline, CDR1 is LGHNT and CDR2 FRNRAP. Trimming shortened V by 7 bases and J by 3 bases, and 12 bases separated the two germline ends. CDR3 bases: TGTGCTAGTGCCCAGGACAGCTACACTGAAGCTTTCTTT. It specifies CASAQDSYTEAFF.

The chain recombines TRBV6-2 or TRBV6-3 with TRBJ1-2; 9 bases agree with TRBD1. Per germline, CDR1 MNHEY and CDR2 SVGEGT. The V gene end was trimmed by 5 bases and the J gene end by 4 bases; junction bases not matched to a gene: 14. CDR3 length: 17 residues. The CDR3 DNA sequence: TGTGCCAGCAGTAGTTTCCCCGGGACAGGGAACCCCTATGGCTACACCTTC. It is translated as CASSSFPGTGNPYGYTF.

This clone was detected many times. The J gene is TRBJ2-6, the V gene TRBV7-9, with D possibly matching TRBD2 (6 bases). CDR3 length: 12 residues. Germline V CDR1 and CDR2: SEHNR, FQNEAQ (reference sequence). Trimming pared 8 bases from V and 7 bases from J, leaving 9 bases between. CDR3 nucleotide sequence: TGTGCCAGCGCGGGATCAGCCAACGTCCTGACTTTC. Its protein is CASAGSANVLTF.

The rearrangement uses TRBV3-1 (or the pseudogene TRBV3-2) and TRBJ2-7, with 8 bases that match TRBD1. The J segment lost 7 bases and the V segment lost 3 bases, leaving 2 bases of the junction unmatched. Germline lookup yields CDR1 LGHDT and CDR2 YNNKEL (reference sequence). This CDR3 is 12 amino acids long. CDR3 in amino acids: CASSQTGVEQYF. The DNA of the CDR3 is TGTGCCAGCAGCCAGACAGGGGTTGAGCAGTACTTC.

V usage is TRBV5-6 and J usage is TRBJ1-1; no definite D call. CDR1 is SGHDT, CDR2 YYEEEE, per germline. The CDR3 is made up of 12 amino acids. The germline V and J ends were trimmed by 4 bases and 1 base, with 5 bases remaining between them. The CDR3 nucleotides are TGTGCCAGCAGCCGAGGGAACACTGAAGCTTTCTTT. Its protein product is CASSRGNTEAFF.